The sequence of this T cell receptor (beta chain) was determined in a study of T cells in Graves' hyperthyroidism and ophthalmopathy. Germline V gene sequence: CDR1 LGHDT, CDR2 YNNKEL (reference sequence). V was clipped by 3 bases and J by 2 bases; unmatched bases: 10. The CDR3 runs to 18 residues. Amplified TCR beta CDR3 regions came from RNA transcripts. The HTBI set primed first-round TCR CDR3 RT-PCR. TCRdb reprocessed the multiplex PCR reads with MiXCR, giving one entry per CDR3 protein. Among around 600,000 distinct CDR3 sequences listed, more than 13% were seen once. V and J are TRBV3-1 and TRBJ2-1; 10 positions match TRBD2. This TCR was sampled from a woman aged 18-29 years with Graves' ophthalmopathy. The sequenced sample consisted of blood. CDR3 in amino acids: CASSHPEPLAGTYNEQFF. In DNA form, the CDR3 reads TGTGCCAGCAGCCACCCCGAGCCACTAGCGGGAACCTACAATGAGCAGTTCTTC.